Listed below are T cell receptor beta chains from one sample, sequenced in a study of cytomegalovirus exposure and HLA in healthy donors. Assay used: immunoSEQ multiplex PCR; TCRdb lists only in-frame clones, some missing. The specimen's table records roughly 39,000 clones. Material for sequencing was PBMCs. The receptors were gathered from a woman in her 30s in good health and CMV-seropositive. The CDR3 runs from the conserved cysteine through the conserved F or W. The D gene is left open where the match is weak.

d_gene	j_gene	v_gene	CDR3nt	CDR3aa
NA	TRBJ1-5	TRBV30	TGTGCCTGGAGTGGGTTAGGCAATCAGCCCCAGCATTTT	CAWSGLGNQPQHF
NA	TRBJ1-6	TRBV5-6	TGTGCCAGCAGCTTGTTTAGCCTTGTAAATTCACCCCTCCACTTT	CASSLFSLVNSPLHF
TRBD2	TRBJ2-1	TRBV12-5	TGTGCTAGTGGTTTGGCCCTCGGGGCGGGGGGTTACAATGAGCAGTTCTTC	CASGLALGAGGYNEQFF
NA	TRBJ1-6	TRBV28	TGTGCCAGCAGTTTTCTGGGGCCCGGGGGGAATTCACCCCTCCACTTT	CASSFLGPGGNSPLHF
NA	TRBJ2-3	TRBV4-1	TGCGCCAGCACCCCGGGAGCAGGGCTAGCAGATACGCAGTATTTT	CASTPGAGLADTQYF
NA	TRBJ1-2	TRBV4-1	TGCGCCAGCAGCCAAGTCCCGACCGGGTTTGATGGCTACACCTTC	CASSQVPTGFDGYTF
NA	TRBJ1-3	TRBV18	TGTGCCAGCTCACCAGACAATTCTGGAAACACCATATATTTT	CASSPDNSGNTIYF
TRBD1	TRBJ1-5	TRBV6-5	TGTGCCAGCAGTCAACAGGGGACTGCAAGTCAGCCCCAGCATTTT	CASSQQGTASQPQHF
TRBD1	TRBJ1-6	TRBV5-1	TGCGCCAGCAGCAATCGGACAGGGCCCAATTCACCCCTCCACTTT	CASSNRTGPNSPLHF
TRBD1	TRBJ1-1	TRBV30	TGTGCCGGGAGTGTACGGGGACAGGGGTCGACTGAAGCTTTCTTT	CAGSVRGQGSTEAFF
NA	TRBJ2-5	TRBV5-1	TGCGCCAGCAGCTCCCCTCGAGGGCCAGAGACCCAGTACTTC	CASSSPRGPETQYF
TRBD1	TRBJ2-2	TRBV5-6	TGTGCCAGTACCGGGACAGCAAACACCGGGGAGCTGTTTTTT	CASTGTANTGELFF
TRBD1	TRBJ2-7	TRBV5-4	TGTGCCAGCGGACAGGACCCCTACGAGCAGTACTTC	CASGQDPYEQYF
NA	TRBJ1-2	TRBV7-8	TGTGCCAGCAGCGCCGACAGTAACTATGGCTACACCTTC	CASSADSNYGYTF
NA	TRBJ2-3	TRBV5-1	TGCGCCAGCAGCCCGCGCCCCGTTAGCACAGATACGCAGTATTTT	CASSPRPVSTDTQYF
NA	TRBJ2-3	TRBV9	TGTGCCAGCAGCGTAGATGTAGGGGGCACAGATACGCAGTATTTT	CASSVDVGGTDTQYF
TRBD2	TRBJ2-5	TRBV4-2	TGTGCCAGCAGCCAAGAGGCGGGGGGGGGAGAGACCCAGTACTTC	CASSQEAGGGETQYF
TRBD2	TRBJ2-7	TRBV19	TGTGCCAGTAGTATCCGGGGGGGCCCCAGGAACGAGCAGTACTTC	CASSIRGGPRNEQYF
TRBD1	TRBJ2-7	TRBV6-5	TGTGCCAGCAGCCCCAGGGACAGGGGGGCCTACGAGCAGTACTTC	CASSPRDRGAYEQYF
TRBD1	TRBJ1-1	TRBV6-6	TGTGCCAGCAATCAGCCGGACAGGGTGAACACTGAAGCTTTCTTT	CASNQPDRVNTEAFF
TRBD1	TRBJ1-2	TRBV28	TGTGCCAGCAGTTTGCTGCAGGGGGATGGTGGCTACACCTTC	CASSLLQGDGGYTF
NA	TRBJ2-7	TRBV4-2	TGTGCCAGCAGCCAAGATAGCACCTCCTACGAGCAGTACTTC	CASSQDSTSYEQYF
NA	TRBJ2-7	TRBV6-5	TGTGCCAGCAGTTACTCGTATGACAGTTCCTACGAGCAGTACTTC	CASSYSYDSSYEQYF
NA	TRBJ1-4	TRBV19	TGTGCCAGTAGTAGACAGCGAAATGAAAAACTGTTTTTT	CASSRQRNEKLFF
TRBD1	TRBJ2-7	TRBV28	TGTGCCAGCCAGGGGGTTCTCTCCTACGAGCAGTACTTC	CASQGVLSYEQYF
NA	TRBJ1-1	TRBV4-1	TGCGCCAGCAGCCAAGCAGACAGCATGAACACTGAAGCTTTCTTT	CASSQADSMNTEAFF
TRBD1	TRBJ2-7	TRBV6-1	TGTGCCAGCAGTGTCCGACAGGGATCAACACTCTCCTACGAGCAGTACTTC	CASSVRQGSTLSYEQYF
TRBD1	TRBJ1-1	TRBV6-1	TGTGCCAGTGGGACAGGGTCATCTGAAGCTTTCTTT	CASGTGSSEAFF
TRBD1	TRBJ1-1	TRBV4-1	TGCGCCAGCTCTCAGGGGGAAAACACTGAAGCTTTCTTT	CASSQGENTEAFF
NA	TRBJ1-5	TRBV28	TGTGCCAGCACCCCTAGCGGGCGGTGGCAGCCCCAGCATTTT	CASTPSGRWQPQHF
NA	TRBJ2-5	TRBV15	TGTGCCACCAGCAGAGAGGTGACTAGTCCGTACTTC	CATSREVTSPYF
NA	TRBJ2-7	TRBV30	TGTGCCTGGAGTGCCGGGGTCGGCAGTTACGAGCAGTACTTC	CAWSAGVGSYEQYF
NA	TRBJ1-2	TRBV5-1	TGCGCCAGCAGCTTTCCAGGGAATGGCTACACCTTC	CASSFPGNGYTF
TRBD2	TRBJ2-1	TRBV13	TGTGCCAGCAGCTGGACTAGCGCCTACAATGAGCAGTTCTTC	CASSWTSAYNEQFF
NA	TRBJ2-2	TRBV7-2	TGTGCCAGCAGCTTAGTGGCAGGGAACCCGACCGGGGAGCTGTTTTTT	CASSLVAGNPTGELFF
NA	TRBJ1-5	TRBV5-1	TGCGCCAGCAGCTTGGAACCGGACTTACAGCCCCAGCATTTT	CASSLEPDLQPQHF
TRBD1	TRBJ1-2	TRBV28	TGTGCCAGCAGTCCCCCGGGACAGGGGGCCTATGGCTACACCTTC	CASSPPGQGAYGYTF
TRBD2	TRBJ2-1	TRBV5-1	TGCGCCAGCAGCTTAGACGGGGGGGGACTCCTCAATGAGCAGTTCTTC	CASSLDGGGLLNEQFF
NA	TRBJ2-7	TRBV28	TGTGCCAGCAGCCGAGGACAGACAGGACCCCACGAGCAGTACTTC	CASSRGQTGPHEQYF
NA	TRBJ1-2	TRBV6-1	TGTGCCAGCAGGGACAGTTTATATGGCTACACCTTC	CASRDSLYGYTF
NA	TRBJ1-1	TRBV27	TGTGCCAGCTTTGCTGGGAGGGCTGAAGCTTTCTTT	CASFAGRAEAFF
TRBD1	TRBJ2-5	TRBV5-1	TGCGCCAGCAGCTTGGCGAGGGGGCAGACCCAGTACTTC	CASSLARGQTQYF
TRBD2	TRBJ2-3	TRBV9	TGTGCCAGCAGCGTAGAAAGGGCTAGCGGGGGAAATACGCAGTATTTT	CASSVERASGGNTQYF
NA	TRBJ1-1	TRBV6-4	TGTGCCAGCAGTGAACAGGCCAACACTGAAGCTTTCTTT	CASSEQANTEAFF
TRBD1	TRBJ2-3	TRBV11-2	TGTGCCAGCAGCCCCGGACAGGTCACAGATACGCAGTATTTT	CASSPGQVTDTQYF